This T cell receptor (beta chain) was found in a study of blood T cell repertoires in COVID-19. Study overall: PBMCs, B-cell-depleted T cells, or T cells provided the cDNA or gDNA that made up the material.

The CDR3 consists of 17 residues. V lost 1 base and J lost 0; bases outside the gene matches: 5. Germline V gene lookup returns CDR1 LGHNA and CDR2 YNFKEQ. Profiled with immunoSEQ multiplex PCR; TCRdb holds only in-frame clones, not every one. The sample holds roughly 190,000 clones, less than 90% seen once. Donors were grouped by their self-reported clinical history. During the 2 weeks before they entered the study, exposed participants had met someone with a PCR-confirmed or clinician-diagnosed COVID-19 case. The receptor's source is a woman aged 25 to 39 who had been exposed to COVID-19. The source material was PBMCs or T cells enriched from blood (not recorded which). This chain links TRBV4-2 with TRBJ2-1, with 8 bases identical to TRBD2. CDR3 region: CASSQGGGTSSYNEQFF. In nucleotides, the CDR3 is TGTGCCAGCAGCCAAGGCGGGGGGACAAGCTCCTACAATGAGCAGTTCTTC.